A single T cell receptor (beta chain) is shown here with its context. Its antigen is not identified. This entry belongs to a study of T cell responses to AZD1222 COVID-19 vaccine. Study-level findings and limits: The donors showed a predominance of white British ancestry and of females, with possible underestimation of clonal diversity. All repertoire sampling was performed exclusively after the peak T cell response.

TCRdb's table, derived via immunoSEQ multiplex PCR, lists solely in-frame clones and lacks some. The sample yields some 180,000 clones, over 90% seen once. In germline, CDR1 is KGHSH, CDR2 LQKENI. Unmatched junction bases numbered 1, after V lost 3 bases and J lost 2 bases. The CDR3 length is 13 residues. The rearrangement joins TRBV18 to TRBJ2-7; 7 positions match TRBD1. The sequence was collected from an adult who received the AZD1222 COVID-19 vaccine. The sequenced sample was peripheral blood, obtained 28 days after the second AZD1222 dose. The CDR3, as DNA: TGTGCCAGCTCACCCGGGACAGCCTACGAGCAGTACTTC. Encoded protein: CASSPGTAYEQYF.